The 25 T cell receptor beta chains listed next were all sequenced from one sample in a study of cytomegalovirus exposure and HLA in healthy donors. Use of 60 Vbeta and 13 Jbeta primers characterized the PCR. Sequencing was performed with immunoSEQ multiplex PCR; in TCRdb, only in-frame clones are kept and a portion is missing. The sample includes a few hundred thousand clones, 77% of them seen just once. The material sequenced was PBMCs. The receptors originated from a woman aged 55-70 years in good health and CMV-seropositive.

This clone was observed a handful of times. The V gene is TRBV6-1, the J gene TRBJ1-1, with 7 bases fitting TRBD1. The V segment lost 7 bases and the J segment 3 bases; nucleotides outside the gene matches: 5. The length of the CDR3 is 13 residues. Looked up from germline, CDR1 is MNHNS and CDR2 is SASEGT. CDR3 protein: CASKDRVDTEAFF. As DNA, the CDR3 is TGTGCCAGCAAAGACAGGGTAGACACTGAAGCTTTCTTT.

The J gene is TRBJ2-7, the V gene TRBV6-1, with TRBD2 matching over 7 bases. The CDR3 is made up of 15 amino acids. Germline trimming cut 4 bases from V and 7 bases from J; bases unmatched to any gene: 13. Germline loops: CDR1 MNHNS, CDR2 SASEGT. The CDR3 DNA reads TGTGCCAGCAGTGCCCGCAACCAACGGGGGGTTGAGCAGTACTTC. This gives the protein CASSARNQRGVEQYF.

The chain has TRBV5-1 and TRBJ2-3, with 8 bases lining up with TRBD1. CDR1 and CDR2 (germline): SGHRS, YFSETQ. The CDR3 has 16 residues. V gave up 3 bases and J gave up 1 base; unmatched junction bases: 7. DNA for the CDR3: TGCGCCAGCAGCTCCCTAGCAGGGGGCGGCACAGATACGCAGTATTTT. Protein product: CASSSLAGGGTDTQYF.

This clone was observed a handful of times. The chain has TRBV5-1 and TRBJ2-7; D perhaps matches TRBD1 (6 bases). V lost 3 bases to trimming and J lost 0 bases, with 13 bases between them. The CDR3 has 15 residues. Germline V gene lookup returns CDR1 SGHRS and CDR2 YFSETQ. CDR3 amino acids: CASSSTGDPSYEQYF. The CDR3 region has the DNA TGCGCCAGCAGCTCGACAGGAGACCCCTCCTACGAGCAGTACTTC.

This clone was seen a handful of times. V and J are TRBV7-6 and TRBJ1-3; unclear D gene. V lost 2 bases to trimming and J lost 0 bases, with 11 bases between them. CDR1 and CDR2 (germline): SGHVS, FNYEAQ. CDR3 length: 16 amino acids. CDR3 DNA: TGTGCCAGCAGCTTAAACCAGGTTCCCTCTGGAAACACCATATATTTT. Its protein is CASSLNQVPSGNTIYF.

This clone was observed a handful of times. V gene TRBV12-5 combines with J gene TRBJ2-3; TRBD2 is a possible D gene (6 bases). The CDR3 is made up of 15 amino acids. With 7 bases removed from V and 1 base from J, the gap between germline ends came to 15 bases. The germline CDR1 and CDR2 sequences are LGHNT and FRNRAP. The CDR3 DNA reads as TGTGCTAGTGCCATGGGACTTCTTGGCACAGATACGCAGTATTTT. It yields the protein CASAMGLLGTDTQYF.

This clone was seen a handful of times. The chain uses TRBV6-5 and TRBJ1-2, with TRBD1 matching over 7 bases. After removal of 8 bases from V and 4 bases from J, the junction contained 7 bases not matched to a gene. Germline CDR1 is MNHEY and CDR2 is SVGAGI. The CDR3 sequence is 13 residues long. The CDR3 reads CASGRDRAYGYTF. Written as DNA, the CDR3 is TGTGCCAGCGGAAGAGACAGGGCCTATGGCTACACCTTC.

The chain is built from TRBV2 and TRBJ1-1; D gene uncertain. This CDR3 spans 14 amino acids. With 6 bases removed from V and 3 bases from J, the gap between germline ends came to 14 bases. Germline loops: CDR1 SNHLY, CDR2 FYNNEI. This CDR3 is CASRTGFGDTEAFF. The CDR3 DNA is TGTGCCAGCAGGACGGGATTTGGGGACACTGAAGCTTTCTTT.

The rearrangement uses TRBV4-2 and TRBJ2-5; 11 positions match TRBD2. Trimming at V came to 1 base and at J to 2 bases, leaving 9 bases not matched to a gene. Germline values: CDR1 LGHNA, CDR2 YNFKEQ. The length of the CDR3 is 18 residues. The CDR3 DNA follows: TGTGCCAGCAGCCAAGGCCGCCTAGCGGGGGGTGGGCAAGAGACCCAGTACTTC. Its protein product is CASSQGRLAGGGQETQYF.

The chain is built from TRBV27 and TRBJ2-3; D might be TRBD2 (6 bases). V gave up 3 bases and J gave up 6 bases, with 13 bases separating them. Germline V gene sequence: CDR1 MNHEY, CDR2 SMNVEV (reference sequence). CDR3 length equals 14 residues. The CDR3 bases are TGTGCCAGCAGTTTTAAACTAGCTACTGATACGCAGTATTTT. Residues: CASSFKLATDTQYF.

V is TRBV27 and J is TRBJ2-6; TRBD1 aligns across 11 bases. Germline CDR1 reads MNHEY; CDR2 reads SMNVEV (reference sequence). The CDR3 has 22 amino acids. Germline trimming cut 2 bases from V and 4 bases from J; bases unmatched to any gene: 19. CDR3 nucleotide sequence: TGTGCCAGCAGTTTAAGGTTGGTATCAGGGACAGGGGGTCGCTGGGGGGCCAACGTCCTGACTTTC. Its translation is CASSLRLVSGTGGRWGANVLTF.

This clone was detected only a few times. The rearrangement joins TRBV5-1 to TRBJ2-1; D perhaps matches TRBD2 (7 bases). Trimming removed 7 bases at V and 4 bases at J, with 21 bases between. CDR3 length: 16 residues. Germline V CDR1 and CDR2: SGHRS, YFSETQ. This chain's CDR3 is CASAPGGSSRYNEQFF. CDR3 sequence (DNA): TGCGCCAGCGCCCCGGGGGGCAGCTCGAGGTACAATGAGCAGTTCTTC.

The chain uses TRBV2 and TRBJ2-3, with TRBD2 identical over 7 bases. CDR3 length: 14 residues. Looked up from germline, CDR1 is SNHLY and CDR2 is FYNNEI. V lost 8 bases and J lost 0; bases outside the gene matches: 5. CDR3 bases: TGTGCCAGCGTTAGCGGGCATAGCACAGATACGCAGTATTTT. This encodes CASVSGHSTDTQYF.

The rearrangement uses TRBV5-1 and TRBJ1-6; D is undetermined. Germline V gene data show CDR1 as SGHRS and CDR2 as YFSETQ. V was clipped by 2 bases and J by 0 bases, with 9 bases between them. The length of the CDR3 is 16 residues. The CDR3 nucleotides are TGCGCCAGCAGCTTACAGCTGAGCTCCTATAATTCACCCCTCCACTTT. Translated: CASSLQLSSYNSPLHF.

This chain uses TRBV6-5 with TRBJ1-1; maybe TRBD1 (5 bases). Germline CDR1 reads MNHEY; CDR2 reads SVGAGI. V was clipped by 6 bases and J by 11 bases, with 22 bases between them. CDR3 size: 14 residues. CDR3: CASSYMTQGGEAFF. The CDR3 coding sequence is TGTGCCAGCAGCTACATGACCCAGGGAGGTGAGGCTTTCTTT.

The chain joins TRBV30 to TRBJ1-2; 7 positions match TRBD1. Germline trimming cut 4 bases from V and 7 bases from J; bases unmatched to any gene: 12. Germline CDR1 reads GTSNPN; CDR2 reads SVGIG (reference sequence). CDR3 size: 14 residues. CDR3 in amino acids: CAWTLGTVSGGYTF. CDR3 in DNA: TGTGCCTGGACCTTGGGGACAGTCTCTGGTGGCTACACCTTC.

The chain joins TRBV30 to TRBJ1-5; D is ambiguous. The V and J ends lost 3 bases and 7 bases respectively, with 13 bases between them. Germline V lookup: CDR1 GTSNPN, CDR2 SVGIG (reference sequence). The CDR3 has 13 amino acids. CDR3 amino acids: CAWSFSGGQPQHF. The CDR3 DNA sequence: TGTGCCTGGAGCTTTTCAGGTGGGCAGCCCCAGCATTTT.

V usage is TRBV2 and J usage is TRBJ2-1, with 11 bases that match TRBD1. V lost 6 bases to trimming and J lost 14 bases; unmatched junction nucleotides: 9. This CDR3 is 13 amino acids long. CDR1 is SNHLY and CDR2 is FYNNEI in the germline V gene. CDR3 coding DNA: TGTGCCAGCAGGGACGGACAGGGGGCTCGGGAGTTCTTC. Its protein product is CASRDGQGAREFF.

The table lists this clone with a count of one. V is TRBV19 and J is TRBJ1-4; D is perhaps TRBD1 (5 bases). The CDR3 covers 15 residues. The V end lost 0 bases, the J end lost 4 bases, and 9 bases lay between the germline ends. The germline V gene encodes CDR1 LNHDA and CDR2 SQIVND (reference sequence). The CDR3 protein is CASSIEKGHNEKLFF. As DNA, the CDR3 is TGTGCCAGTAGTATAGAGAAGGGGCATAATGAAAAACTGTTTTTT.

A word on this clone: The same CDR3 can be traced to other DNA sequences in this sample. J is TRBJ1-1 and V is TRBV19; D is perhaps TRBD1 (5 bases). Germline V lookup: CDR1 LNHDA, CDR2 SQIVND (reference sequence). Trimming took 2 bases from V and 1 from J, leaving 5 bases between them. The CDR3 sequence is 13 residues long. The CDR3 region has the DNA TGTGCCAGTAGTATAACAGGGAACACTGAAGCTTTCTTT. This gives the protein CASSITGNTEAFF.

The gene calls are TRBV5-6 and TRBJ2-3; D remains ambiguous. In germline, CDR1 is SGHDT, CDR2 YYEEEE. There are 14 residues in the CDR3. Trimming shortened V by 7 bases and J by 0 bases, and 12 bases separated the two germline ends. CDR3 amino acids: CASPRRSSTDTQYF. In DNA, the CDR3 is TGTGCCAGCCCCCGCCGGTCTAGCACAGATACGCAGTATTTT.

This sequence joins TRBV27 and TRBJ2-3; TRBD2 aligns across 11 bases. This CDR3 has 16 residues. The J segment lost 9 bases and the V segment lost 7 bases, leaving 15 bases of the junction unmatched. Germline assignment: CDR1 MNHEY and CDR2 SMNVEV (reference sequence). For the CDR3, the DNA is TGTGCCAGCATGAGGTTTTCTAGCGGGAGGAGGCGCACGCAGTATTTT. It is translated as CASMRFSSGRRRTQYF.

This chain uses TRBV6-6 with TRBJ1-6; 9 bases fit TRBD1. V trimming: 0 bases; J trimming: 12 bases; junction bases outside the gene matches: 6. The length of the CDR3 is 15 residues. Germline V gene lookup returns CDR1 MNHNY and CDR2 SVGAGI (reference sequence). CDR3 sequence (DNA): TGTGCCAGCAGTTACTCCCCCGGGACAGGGCTACCCCTCCACTTT. Translated, it gives CASSYSPGTGLPLHF.

The chain has TRBV27 and TRBJ2-7; 7 bases match TRBD2. Germline V gene data show CDR1 as MNHEY and CDR2 as SMNVEV (reference sequence). V shed 7 bases, J shed 5 bases, and the junction held 11 bases outside the gene matches. The CDR3 runs 14 residues. In DNA, the CDR3 is TGTGCCAGCAAGATGGGGGGGGGTGACGACGAGCAGTACTTC. Its protein is CASKMGGGDDEQYF.

This chain connects TRBV6-4 to TRBJ2-7; 8 bases map to TRBD1. The CDR3 spans 16 residues. CDR1 is MRHNA, CDR2 SNTAGT, per germline. V was clipped by 5 bases and J by 0 bases; unmatched bases: 9. DNA for the CDR3: TGTGCCAGCAGTCGTTTCGGACAGGGAAACTCCTACGAGCAGTACTTC. It yields the protein CASSRFGQGNSYEQYF.